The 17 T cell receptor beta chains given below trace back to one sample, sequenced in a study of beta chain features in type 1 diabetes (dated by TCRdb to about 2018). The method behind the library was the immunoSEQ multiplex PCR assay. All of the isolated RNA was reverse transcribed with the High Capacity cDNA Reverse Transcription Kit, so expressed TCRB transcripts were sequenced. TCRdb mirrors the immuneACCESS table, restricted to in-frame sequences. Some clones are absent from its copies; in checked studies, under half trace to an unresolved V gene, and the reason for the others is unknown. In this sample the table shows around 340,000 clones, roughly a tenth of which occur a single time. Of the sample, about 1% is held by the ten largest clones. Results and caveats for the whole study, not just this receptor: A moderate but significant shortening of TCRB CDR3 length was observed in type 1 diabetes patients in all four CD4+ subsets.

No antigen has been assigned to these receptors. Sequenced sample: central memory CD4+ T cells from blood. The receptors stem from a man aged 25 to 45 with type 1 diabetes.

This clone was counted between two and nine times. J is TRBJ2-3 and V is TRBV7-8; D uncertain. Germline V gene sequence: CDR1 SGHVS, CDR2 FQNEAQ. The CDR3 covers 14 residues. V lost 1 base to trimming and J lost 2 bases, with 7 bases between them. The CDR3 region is CASSLVRATDTQYF. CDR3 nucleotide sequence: TGTGCCAGCAGCTTAGTCCGGGCCACAGATACGCAGTATTTT.

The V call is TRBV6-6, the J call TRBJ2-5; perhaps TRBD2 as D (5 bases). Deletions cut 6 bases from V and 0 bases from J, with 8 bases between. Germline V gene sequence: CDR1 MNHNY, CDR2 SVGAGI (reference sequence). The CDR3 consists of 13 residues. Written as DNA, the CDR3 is TGTGCCAGCAGCACCGGGAACCAAGAGACCCAGTACTTC. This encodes CASSTGNQETQYF.

CDR3 protein: CASSYSLQPFYEQYF. CDR3 DNA sequence: TGTGCCAGCAGTTACAGCCTTCAGCCCTTCTACGAGCAGTACTTC. The V gene is TRBV6-5, the J gene TRBJ2-7, with unresolved D. Germline loops: CDR1 MNHEY, CDR2 SVGAGI. V was trimmed by 2 bases and J by 3 bases, leaving 14 bases between them. The CDR3 consists of 15 residues.

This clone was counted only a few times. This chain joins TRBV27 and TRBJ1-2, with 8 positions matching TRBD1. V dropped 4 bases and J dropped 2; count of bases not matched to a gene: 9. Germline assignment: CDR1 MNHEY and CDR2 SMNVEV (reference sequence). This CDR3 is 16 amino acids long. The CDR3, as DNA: TGTGCCAGCAGTTCCCTGGACAGGGCCCCCAACTATGGCTACACCTTC. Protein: CASSSLDRAPNYGYTF.

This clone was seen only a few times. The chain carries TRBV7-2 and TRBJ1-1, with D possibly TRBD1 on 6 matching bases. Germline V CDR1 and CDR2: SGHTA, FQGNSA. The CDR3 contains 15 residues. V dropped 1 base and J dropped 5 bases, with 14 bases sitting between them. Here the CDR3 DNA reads TGTGCCAGCAGCTTAGGATGGCACAGGGAGACTGAAGCTTTCTTT. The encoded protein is CASSLGWHRETEAFF.

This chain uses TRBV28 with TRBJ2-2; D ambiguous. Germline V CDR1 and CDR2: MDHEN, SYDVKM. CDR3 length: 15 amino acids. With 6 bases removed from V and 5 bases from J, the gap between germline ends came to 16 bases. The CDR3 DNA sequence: TGTGCCAGCAGCTCCCCTGGGTTCGGTACCGGGGAGCTGTTTTTT. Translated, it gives CASSSPGFGTGELFF.

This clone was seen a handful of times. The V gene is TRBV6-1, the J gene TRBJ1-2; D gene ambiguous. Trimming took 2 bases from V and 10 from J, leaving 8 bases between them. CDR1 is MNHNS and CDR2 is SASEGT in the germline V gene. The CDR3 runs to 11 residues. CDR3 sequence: CASSESGFYTF. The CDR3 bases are TGTGCCAGCAGTGAATCGGGATTCTACACCTTC.

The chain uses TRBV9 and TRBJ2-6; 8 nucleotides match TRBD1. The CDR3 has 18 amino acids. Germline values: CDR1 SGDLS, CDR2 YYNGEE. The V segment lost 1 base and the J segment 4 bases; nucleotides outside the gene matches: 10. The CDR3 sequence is CASSVKSGQGTGANVLTF. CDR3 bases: TGTGCCAGCAGCGTAAAATCTGGACAGGGCACAGGGGCCAACGTCCTGACTTTC.

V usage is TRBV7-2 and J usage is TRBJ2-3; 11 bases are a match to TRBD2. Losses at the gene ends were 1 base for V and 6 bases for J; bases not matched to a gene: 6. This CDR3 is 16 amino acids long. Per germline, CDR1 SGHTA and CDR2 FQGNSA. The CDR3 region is CASSLVASGGQDTQYF. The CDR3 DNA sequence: TGTGCCAGCAGCTTAGTGGCTAGCGGGGGGCAGGATACGCAGTATTTT.

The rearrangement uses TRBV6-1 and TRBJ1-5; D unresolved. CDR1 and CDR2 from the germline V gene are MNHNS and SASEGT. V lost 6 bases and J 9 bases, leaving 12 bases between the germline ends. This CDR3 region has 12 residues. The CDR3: CASSPTIRPQHF. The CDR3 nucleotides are TGTGCCAGCAGCCCGACTATTCGGCCCCAGCATTTT.

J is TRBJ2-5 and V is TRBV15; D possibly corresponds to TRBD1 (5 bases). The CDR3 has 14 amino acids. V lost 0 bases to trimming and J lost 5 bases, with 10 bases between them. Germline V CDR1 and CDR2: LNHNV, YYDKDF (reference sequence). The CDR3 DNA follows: TGTGCCACCAGCAGAGATCAGGGCTTCGAGACCCAGTACTTC. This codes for CATSRDQGFETQYF. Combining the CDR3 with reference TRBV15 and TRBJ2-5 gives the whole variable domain DAMVIQNPRYQVTQFGKPVTLSCSQTLNHNVMYWYQQKSSQAPKLLFHYYDKDFNNEADTPDNFQSRRPNTSFCFLDIRSPGLGDTAMYLCATSRDQGFETQYFGPGTRLLVL.

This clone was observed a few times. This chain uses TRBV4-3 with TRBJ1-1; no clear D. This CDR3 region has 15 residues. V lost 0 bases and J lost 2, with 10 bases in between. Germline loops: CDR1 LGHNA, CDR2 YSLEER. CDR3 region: CASSQDGRPNTEAFF. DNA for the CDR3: TGCGCCAGCAGCCAAGATGGGAGACCAAACACTGAAGCTTTCTTT.

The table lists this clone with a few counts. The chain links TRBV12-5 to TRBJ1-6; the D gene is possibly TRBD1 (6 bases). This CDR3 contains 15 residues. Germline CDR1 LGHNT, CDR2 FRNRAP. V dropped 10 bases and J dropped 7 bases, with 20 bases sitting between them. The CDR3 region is CAIGDARGLNSPLHF. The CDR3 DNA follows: TGTGCTATAGGGGATGCCAGGGGTTTAAATTCACCCCTCCACTTT.

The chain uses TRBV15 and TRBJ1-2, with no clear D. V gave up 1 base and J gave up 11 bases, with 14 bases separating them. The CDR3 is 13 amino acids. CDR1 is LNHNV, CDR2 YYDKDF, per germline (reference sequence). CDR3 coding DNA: TGTGCCACCAGCAGAGGAAGTACAGAATTTTACACCTTC. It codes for CATSRGSTEFYTF.

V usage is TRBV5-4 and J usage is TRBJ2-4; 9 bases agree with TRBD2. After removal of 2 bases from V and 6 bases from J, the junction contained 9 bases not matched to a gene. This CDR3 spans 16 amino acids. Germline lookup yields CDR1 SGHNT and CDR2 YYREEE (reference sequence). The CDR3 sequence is CASSFSAGGELNIQYF. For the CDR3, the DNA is TGTGCCAGCAGCTTTAGCGCGGGGGGGGAATTAAACATTCAGTACTTC.

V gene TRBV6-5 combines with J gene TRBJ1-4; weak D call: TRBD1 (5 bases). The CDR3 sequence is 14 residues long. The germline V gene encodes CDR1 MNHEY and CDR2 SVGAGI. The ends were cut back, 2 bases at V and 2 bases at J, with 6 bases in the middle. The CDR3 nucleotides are TGTGCCAGCAGTTACCGGGACACTAATGAAAAACTGTTTTTT. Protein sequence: CASSYRDTNEKLFF.

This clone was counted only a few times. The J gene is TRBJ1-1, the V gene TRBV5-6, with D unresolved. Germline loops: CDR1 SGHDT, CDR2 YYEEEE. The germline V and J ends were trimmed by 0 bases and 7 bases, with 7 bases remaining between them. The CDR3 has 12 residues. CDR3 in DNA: TGTGCCAGCAGCTTGGGGACGGATGAAGCTTTCTTT. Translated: CASSLGTDEAFF.